A selection of T cell receptor beta chains follows, all from one sample in a study of blood T cell repertoires in COVID-19. The repertoire was sequenced with immunoSEQ multiplex PCR; TCRdb's copy has only in-frame clones and lacks some. Of just over 50,000 clones listed, roughly 84% are singletons. The specimen was peripheral blood. These receptor sequences come from a human donor with active COVID-19. The donor label of this sample is uncertain. Each CDR3 is given with its conserved first and last residue. D genes are given only for firm matches. Not all rows give a size; the values are once, few, many and, for expanded clones, a class.

d_gene | j_gene | v_gene | abundance | CDR3nt | CDR3aa
NA | TRBJ1-1 | TRBV4-1 | NA | TGCGCCAGCAGCCAAGGTCTTCTCACCAGGGCCATGAACACTGAAGCTTTCTTT | CASSQGLLTRAMNTEAFF
NA | TRBJ1-5 | TRBV12-3/TRBV12-4 | once | TGTGCCAGCAGTTTGTCTGGGGAGACCCAGCATTTT | CASSLSGETQHF
NA | TRBJ1-4 | TRBV19 | NA | TGTGCCAGTAGTATCGGGCAGGGAACGTCTAAAGAAAAACTGTTTTTT | CASSIGQGTSKEKLFF
TRBD1 | TRBJ2-7 | TRBV5-1 | NA | TGCGCCAGCAGCTTGGGGGACAGGGAAATCTACGAGCAGTACTTC | CASSLGDREIYEQYF
TRBD2 | TRBJ2-3 | TRBV27 | NA | TGTGCCAGCAGTTTCTTATTAGCGGGGGGGCGAGATACGCAGTATTTT | CASSFLLAGGRDTQYF
NA | TRBJ2-3 | TRBV7-9 | few | TGTGCCAGCAGCTTAGGCGGGCCTTCCTCAGATACGCAGTATTTT | CASSLGGPSSDTQYF
TRBD1 | TRBJ1-2 | TRBV3-1/TRBV3-2 | NA | TGTGCCAGCAGCCGTCTCACCCAGGGGGACTATGGCTACACCTTC | CASSRLTQGDYGYTF
NA | TRBJ2-7 | TRBV29-1 | NA | TGCAGCGTACGACAGGGACTGGGCGAGCAGTACTTC | CSVRQGLGEQYF
NA | TRBJ1-6 | TRBV25-1 | NA | TGTGCCAGCGACAGCTATAATTCACCCCTCCACTTT | CASDSYNSPLHF
TRBD1 | TRBJ1-5 | TRBV6-2/TRBV6-3 | few | TGTGCCAGCAGTTACACCACAGGGGGTATTAGCAATCAGCCCCAGCATTTT | CASSYTTGGISNQPQHF
NA | TRBJ1-1 | TRBV29-1 | NA | TGCAGCGCCGGGGGATCAGGTTCGAACACTGAAGCTTTCTTT | CSAGGSGSNTEAFF
TRBD2 | TRBJ2-5 | TRBV2 | NA | TGTGCCAGCACACTAGCGGGGGGGCGTTTAGTGGAGACCCAGTACTTC | CASTLAGGRLVETQYF
NA | TRBJ1-5 | TRBV7-2 | NA | TGTGCCAGCAGCTGGCGGGGTGGCAATCAGCCCCAGCATTTT | CASSWRGGNQPQHF
NA | TRBJ2-4 | TRBV11-2 | NA | TGTGCCAGCAGCTTAGGTCAGACTCTAGCCAAAAACATTCAGTACTTC | CASSLGQTLAKNIQYF
NA | TRBJ2-3 | TRBV19 | once | TGTGCCAGTAGTAAGACTAGTGACACAGATACGCAGTATTTT | CASSKTSDTDTQYF
NA | TRBJ2-5 | TRBV7-3 | NA | TGTGCCAGCAGCTTAGGAGGCGCGGGGGAGACCCAGTACTTC | CASSLGGAGETQYF
NA | TRBJ1-6 | TRBV7-3 | NA | TGTGCCAGCAGCCCGGACAGCCGCTATAATTCACCCCTCCACTTT | CASSPDSRYNSPLHF
TRBD1 | TRBJ1-3 | TRBV7-9 | once | TGTGCCAGCAGCTCGACAGGGGGAGGAAACACCATATATTTT | CASSSTGGGNTIYF
TRBD1 | TRBJ1-1 | TRBV9 | NA | TGTGCCAGCAGCCGAACGGGACAGATTTACACTGAAGCTTTCTTT | CASSRTGQIYTEAFF
NA | TRBJ1-4 | TRBV18 | NA | TGTGCCAGCTCACCAAGCCAGGATGAAAAACTGTTTTTT | CASSPSQDEKLFF
TRBD1 | TRBJ1-6 | TRBV19 | NA | TGTGCCAGTAGTATAAGTCTGGGACAGGTTAATTCACCCCTCCACTTT | CASSISLGQVNSPLHF
TRBD2 | TRBJ2-3 | TRBV9 | NA | TGTGCCAGCAGCCGACCCGGGACTAGCCGGGGAGATACGCAGTATTTT | CASSRPGTSRGDTQYF
TRBD1 | TRBJ1-2 | TRBV18 | NA | TGTGCCAGCTCACCCGCAGACAGGGAGGCGGACTATGGCTACACCTTC | CASSPADREADYGYTF
NA | TRBJ1-2 | TRBV19 | NA | TGTGCCAGTAGTAAGCCCGGGGGGATTAACTATGGCTACACCTTC | CASSKPGGINYGYTF
TRBD2 | TRBJ2-1 | TRBV2 | NA | TGTGCCAGCAGGTCTAGACTAGCGTTTGATGAGCAGTTCTTC | CASRSRLAFDEQFF
NA | TRBJ1-6 | TRBV6-1 | NA | TGTGCCAGCAGTGAAACAGACGAGTCACCCCTCCACTTT | CASSETDESPLHF
NA | TRBJ1-5 | TRBV6-5 | NA | TGTGCCAGCAGTTATCTTATAAATCAGCCCCAGCATTTT | CASSYLINQPQHF
NA | TRBJ2-7 | TRBV4-1 | NA | TGCGCCAGCAGCCAAGTACCCAGCGAGCAGTACTTC | CASSQVPSEQYF
NA | TRBJ1-3 | TRBV18 | NA | TGTGCCAGCTCACCATTAGGGGCTGCTGGAAACACCATATATTTT | CASSPLGAAGNTIYF
TRBD2 | TRBJ2-3 | TRBV6-6 | once | TGTGCCAGCAGAGACGGCCTAGCGGGGAACACAGATACGCAGTATTTT | CASRDGLAGNTDTQYF
NA | TRBJ1-1 | TRBV7-9 | once | TGTGCCAGCAGCTTAATTCAGGAGGTGAAAGCTTTCTTT | CASSLIQEVKAFF
TRBD1 | TRBJ2-1 | TRBV6-2/TRBV6-3 | NA | TGTGCCAGCAGTCGGACAGGGTTCTACAATGAGCAGTTCTTC | CASSRTGFYNEQFF
NA | TRBJ2-7 | TRBV19 | once | TGTGCCAGTAGTATTTCCCCCGGGAGCACCTACGAGCAGTACTTC | CASSISPGSTYEQYF
TRBD1 | TRBJ1-3 | TRBV16 | NA | TGTGCCAGCAGCCAAACAAGGGGGCGATCTGGAAACACCATATATTTT | CASSQTRGRSGNTIYF
NA | TRBJ2-2 | TRBV7-3 | NA | TGTGCCAGCAGCTTGTATACCGGACAGTCCGGGGAGCTGTTTTTT | CASSLYTGQSGELFF
NA | TRBJ2-7 | TRBV5-6 | NA | TGTGCCAGCAGTCCAGAAAACAGCTACGAGCAGTACTTC | CASSPENSYEQYF
TRBD2 | TRBJ2-7 | TRBV5-6 | NA | TGTGCCAGCAGCTTGGCCAGACTAGCGGAAGCCTACGAGCAGTACTTC | CASSLARLAEAYEQYF
TRBD2 | TRBJ2-1 | TRBV14 | NA | TGTGCCAGCAGCCAAGTCCTAGGGACTAGCGGATTGATTTACAATGAGCAGTTCTTC | CASSQVLGTSGLIYNEQFF
TRBD2 | TRBJ2-2 | TRBV4-3 | NA | TGCGCCAGCAGCCAAGGCCGGACTAGTCCTGCCGGGGAGCTGTTTTTT | CASSQGRTSPAGELFF
TRBD1 | TRBJ1-1 | TRBV6-5 | NA | TGTGCCAGCAGTTACTCGACCACAGGGGTCACTGAAGCTTTCTTT | CASSYSTTGVTEAFF
NA | TRBJ1-4 | TRBV3-1/TRBV3-2 | NA | TGTGCCAGCAGCCAAAGGGGGACTAATGAAAAACTGTTTTTT | CASSQRGTNEKLFF
TRBD2 | TRBJ2-1 | TRBV9 | NA | TGTGCCAGCAGCATGACTAGCGGCTCCTACAATGAGCAGTTCTTC | CASSMTSGSYNEQFF
NA | TRBJ1-5 | TRBV6-6 | NA | TGTGCCAGCAGTTACTCTCAGGGGAATCAGCCCCAGCATTTT | CASSYSQGNQPQHF
TRBD2 | TRBJ2-7 | TRBV6-5 | once | TGTGCCAGCAGTTACTGGGCCGGGGAGGGGCTCAACGAGCAGTACTTC | CASSYWAGEGLNEQYF
NA | TRBJ1-4 | TRBV19 | few | TGTGCCAGTAGTACCCTCCTAGAACCGGAAAATGAAAAACTGTTTTTT | CASSTLLEPENEKLFF